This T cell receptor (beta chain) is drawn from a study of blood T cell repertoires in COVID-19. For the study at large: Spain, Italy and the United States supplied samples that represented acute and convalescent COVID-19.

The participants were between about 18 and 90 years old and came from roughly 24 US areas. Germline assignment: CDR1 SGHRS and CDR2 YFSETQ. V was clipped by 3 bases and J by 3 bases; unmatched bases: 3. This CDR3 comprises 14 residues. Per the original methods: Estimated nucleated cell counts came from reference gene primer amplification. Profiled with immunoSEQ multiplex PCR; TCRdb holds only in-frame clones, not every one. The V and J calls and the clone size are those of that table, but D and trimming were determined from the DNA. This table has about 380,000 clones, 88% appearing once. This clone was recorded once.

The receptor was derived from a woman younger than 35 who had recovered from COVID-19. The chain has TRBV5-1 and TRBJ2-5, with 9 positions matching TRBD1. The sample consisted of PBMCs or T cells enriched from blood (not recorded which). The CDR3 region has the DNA TGCGCCAGCAGCTGGGGGACAGGGAAAGAGACCCAGTACTTC. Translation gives CASSWGTGKETQYF.